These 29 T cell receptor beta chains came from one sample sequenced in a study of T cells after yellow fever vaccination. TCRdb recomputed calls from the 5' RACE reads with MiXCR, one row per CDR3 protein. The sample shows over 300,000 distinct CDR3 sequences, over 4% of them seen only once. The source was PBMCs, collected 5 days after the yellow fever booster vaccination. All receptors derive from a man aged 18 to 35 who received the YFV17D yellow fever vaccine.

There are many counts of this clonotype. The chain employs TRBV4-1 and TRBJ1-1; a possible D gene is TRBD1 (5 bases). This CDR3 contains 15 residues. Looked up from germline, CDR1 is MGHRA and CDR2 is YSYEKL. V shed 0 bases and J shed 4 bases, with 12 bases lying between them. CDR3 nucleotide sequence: TGCGCCAGCAGCCAAGAAAGGATGGGGACCACTGAAGCTTTCTTT. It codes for CASSQERMGTTEAFF.

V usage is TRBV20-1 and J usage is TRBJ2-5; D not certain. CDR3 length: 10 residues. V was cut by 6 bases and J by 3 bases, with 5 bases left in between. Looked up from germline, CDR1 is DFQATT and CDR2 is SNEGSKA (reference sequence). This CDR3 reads CSAAKETQYF. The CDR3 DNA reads TGCAGTGCCGCGAAAGAGACCCAGTACTTC.

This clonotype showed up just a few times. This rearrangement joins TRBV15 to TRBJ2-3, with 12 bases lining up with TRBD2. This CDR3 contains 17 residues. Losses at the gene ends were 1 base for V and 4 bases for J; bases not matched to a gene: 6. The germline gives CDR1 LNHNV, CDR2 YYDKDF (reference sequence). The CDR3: CATSRGSSGGASDTQYF. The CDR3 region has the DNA TGTGCCACCAGCAGAGGTTCTAGCGGGGGGGCATCAGATACGCAGTATTTT.

The CDR3 nucleotides read TGTGCCTGGATCCTTAACACCGGGGAGCTGTTTTTT. It translates to CAWILNTGELFF. The chain employs TRBV30 and TRBJ2-2, with D hard to call. The CDR3 runs to 12 residues. V was shortened by 4 bases and J by 2 bases, with 5 bases between the two germline ends. Germline CDR1 is GTSNPN and CDR2 is SVGIG (reference sequence). Drawing the rest from reference TRBV30 and TRBJ2-2, the complete variable domain is SQTIHQWPATLVQPVGSPLSLECTVEGTSNPNLYWYRQAAGRGLQLLFYSVGIGQISSEVPQNLSASRPQDRQFILSSKKLLLSDSGFYLCAWILNTGELFFGEGSRLTVL.

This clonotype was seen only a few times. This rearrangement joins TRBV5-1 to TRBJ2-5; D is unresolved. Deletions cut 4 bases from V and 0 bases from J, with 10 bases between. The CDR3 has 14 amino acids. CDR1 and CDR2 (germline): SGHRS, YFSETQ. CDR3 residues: CASSRLEYQETQYF. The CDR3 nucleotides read TGCGCCAGCAGCCGGCTAGAATACCAAGAGACCCAGTACTTC.

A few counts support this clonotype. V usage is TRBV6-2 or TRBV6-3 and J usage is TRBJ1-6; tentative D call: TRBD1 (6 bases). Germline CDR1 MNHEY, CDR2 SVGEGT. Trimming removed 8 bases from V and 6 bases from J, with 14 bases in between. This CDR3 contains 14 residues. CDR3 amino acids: CASGLRGGNSPLHF. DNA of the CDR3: TGTGCCAGCGGACTGAGGGGGGGTAATTCACCCCTCCACTTT.

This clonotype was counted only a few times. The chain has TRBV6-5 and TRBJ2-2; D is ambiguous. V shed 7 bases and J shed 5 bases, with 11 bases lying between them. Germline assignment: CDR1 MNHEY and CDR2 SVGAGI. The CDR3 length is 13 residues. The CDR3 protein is CASNRFGTGELFF. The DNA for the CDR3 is TGTGCCAGCAATAGGTTCGGAACCGGGGAGCTGTTTTTT.

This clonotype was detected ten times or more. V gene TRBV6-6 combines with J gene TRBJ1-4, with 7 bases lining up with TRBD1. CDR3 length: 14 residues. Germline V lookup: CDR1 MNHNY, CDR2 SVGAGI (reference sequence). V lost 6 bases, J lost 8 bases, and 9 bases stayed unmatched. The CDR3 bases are TGTGCCAGCAGACGTGACAGGGAGGCGGAAAAACTGTTTTTT. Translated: CASRRDREAEKLFF.

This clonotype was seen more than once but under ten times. The CDR3 is CASSPIPEETQYF. CDR3 DNA: TGTGCCAGCAGCCCCATCCCGGAAGAGACCCAGTACTTC. V gene TRBV9 combines with J gene TRBJ2-5; D is uncertain. The CDR3 sequence is 13 residues long. V lost 4 bases and J 3 bases, leaving 10 bases between the germline ends. CDR1 and CDR2 (germline): SGDLS, YYNGEE.

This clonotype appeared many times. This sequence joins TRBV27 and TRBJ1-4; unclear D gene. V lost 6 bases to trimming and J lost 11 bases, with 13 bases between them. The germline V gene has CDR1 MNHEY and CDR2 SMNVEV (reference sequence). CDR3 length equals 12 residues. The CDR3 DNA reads TGTGCCAGCAGGACCCGGGGTGGGAAACTGTTTTTT. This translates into CASRTRGGKLFF.

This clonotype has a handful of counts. This CDR3 reads CAIGAGQTETQYF. The CDR3 bases are TGTGCCATCGGGGCGGGGCAGACAGAGACCCAGTACTTC. The genes are TRBV10-3 and TRBJ2-5, with D possibly being TRBD2 (6 bases). This CDR3 comprises 13 residues. CDR1 ENHRY and CDR2 SYGVKD come from the germline V gene. V was cut by 8 bases and J by 4 bases, with 14 bases left in between.

In DNA form, the CDR3 reads TGCAGCGTTGCCCCGAGCAGTGAAAAACTGTTTTTT. It is translated as CSVAPSSEKLFF. V is TRBV29-1 and J is TRBJ1-4; D uncertain. Germline values: CDR1 SQVTM, CDR2 ANQGSEA. The CDR3 runs to 12 residues. Trimming cost V 4 bases and J 7 bases, with 10 bases left between them.

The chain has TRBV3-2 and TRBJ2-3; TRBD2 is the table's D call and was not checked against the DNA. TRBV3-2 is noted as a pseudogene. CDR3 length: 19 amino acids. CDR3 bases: TGTGCCAGCAGCCAATCGGACTTACAACTAGCGGGGGGGACAGATACGCAGTATTTT. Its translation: CASSQSDLQLAGGTDTQYF.

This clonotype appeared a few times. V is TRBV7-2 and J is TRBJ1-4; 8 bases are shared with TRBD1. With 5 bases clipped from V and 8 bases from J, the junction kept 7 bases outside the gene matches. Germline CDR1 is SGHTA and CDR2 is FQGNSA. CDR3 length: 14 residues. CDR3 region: CASSNDRGGEKLFF. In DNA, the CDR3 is TGTGCCAGCAGCAATGACAGGGGTGGGGAAAAACTGTTTTTT.

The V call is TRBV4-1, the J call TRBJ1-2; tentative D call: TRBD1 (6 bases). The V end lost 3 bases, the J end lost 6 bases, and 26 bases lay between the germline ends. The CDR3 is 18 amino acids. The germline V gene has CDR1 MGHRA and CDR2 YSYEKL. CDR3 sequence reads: CASSHPVDRDIPSNGYTF. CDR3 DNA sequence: TGCGCCAGCAGCCACCCTGTGGATCGGGACATTCCCTCTAATGGCTACACCTTC.

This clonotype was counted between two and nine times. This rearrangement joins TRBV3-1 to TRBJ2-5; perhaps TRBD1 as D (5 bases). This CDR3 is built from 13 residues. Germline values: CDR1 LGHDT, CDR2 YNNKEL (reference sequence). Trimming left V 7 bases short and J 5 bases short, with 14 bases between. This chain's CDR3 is CASTQGTPETQYF. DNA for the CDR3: TGTGCCAGCACCCAGGGTACCCCCGAGACCCAGTACTTC.

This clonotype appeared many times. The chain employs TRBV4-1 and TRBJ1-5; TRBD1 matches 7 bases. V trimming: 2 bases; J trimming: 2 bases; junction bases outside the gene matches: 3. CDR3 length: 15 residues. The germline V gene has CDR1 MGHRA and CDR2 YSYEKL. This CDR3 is CASSQTGVGNQPQHF. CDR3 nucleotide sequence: TGCGCCAGCAGCCAAACAGGGGTCGGCAATCAGCCCCAGCATTTT.

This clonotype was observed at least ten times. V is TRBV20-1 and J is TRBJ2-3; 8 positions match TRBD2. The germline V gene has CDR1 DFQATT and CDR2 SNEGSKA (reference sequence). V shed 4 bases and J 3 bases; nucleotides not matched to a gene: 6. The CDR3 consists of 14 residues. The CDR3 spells CSAKAGGWTDTQYF. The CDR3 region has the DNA TGCAGTGCTAAGGCGGGAGGTTGGACAGATACGCAGTATTTT.

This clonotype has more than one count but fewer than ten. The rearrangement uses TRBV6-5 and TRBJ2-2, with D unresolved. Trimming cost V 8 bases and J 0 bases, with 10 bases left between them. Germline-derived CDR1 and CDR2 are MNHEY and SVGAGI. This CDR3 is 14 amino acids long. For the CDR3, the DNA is TGTGCCAGCCGGGTCGGACCGAACACCGGGGAGCTGTTTTTT. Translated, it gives CASRVGPNTGELFF.

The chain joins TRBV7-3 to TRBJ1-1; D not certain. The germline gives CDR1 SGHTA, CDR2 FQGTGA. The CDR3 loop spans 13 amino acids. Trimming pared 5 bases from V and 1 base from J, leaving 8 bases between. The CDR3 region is CASSRERNTEAFF. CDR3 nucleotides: TGTGCCAGCAGCAGGGAACGGAACACTGAAGCTTTCTTT.

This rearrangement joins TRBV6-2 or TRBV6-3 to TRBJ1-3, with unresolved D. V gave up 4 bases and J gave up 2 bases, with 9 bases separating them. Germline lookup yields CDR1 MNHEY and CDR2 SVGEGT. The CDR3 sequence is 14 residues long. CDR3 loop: CASSFGLTGNTIYF. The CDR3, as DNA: TGTGCCAGCAGTTTTGGATTGACTGGAAACACCATATATTTT.

CDR3 in amino acids: CASSLNIGFTEAFF. The CDR3 DNA follows: TGTGCCAGCAGCTTAAACATAGGGTTCACTGAAGCTTTCTTT. The chain combines TRBV7-2 with TRBJ1-1; D gene unclear. This CDR3 has 14 residues. The germline CDR1 and CDR2 sequences are SGHTA and FQGNSA. V was trimmed by 2 bases and J by 4 bases, leaving 11 bases between them.

CDR3 DNA sequence: TGCAGTGCTAGTGCCCCTTCAAGTTACGAGCAGTACTTC. Translation: CSASAPSSYEQYF. The chain uses TRBV20-1 and TRBJ2-7; no clear D gene. The CDR3 has 13 residues. Trimming stripped 3 bases from V and 4 bases from J, with 13 bases between. Germline-derived CDR1 and CDR2 are DFQATT and SNEGSKA (reference sequence).

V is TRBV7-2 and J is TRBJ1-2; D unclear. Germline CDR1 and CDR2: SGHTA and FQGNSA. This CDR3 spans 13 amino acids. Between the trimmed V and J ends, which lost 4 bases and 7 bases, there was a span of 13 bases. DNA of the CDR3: TGTGCCAGCAGCTCCCCTATAAGACCTGGCTACACCTTC. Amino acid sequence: CASSSPIRPGYTF.

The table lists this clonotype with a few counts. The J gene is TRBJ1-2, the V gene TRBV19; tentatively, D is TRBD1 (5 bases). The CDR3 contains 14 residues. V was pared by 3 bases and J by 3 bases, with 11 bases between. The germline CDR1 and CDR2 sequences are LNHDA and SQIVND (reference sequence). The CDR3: CASSMLGTYYGYTF. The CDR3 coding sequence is TGTGCCAGTAGTATGTTGGGGACCTACTATGGCTACACCTTC.

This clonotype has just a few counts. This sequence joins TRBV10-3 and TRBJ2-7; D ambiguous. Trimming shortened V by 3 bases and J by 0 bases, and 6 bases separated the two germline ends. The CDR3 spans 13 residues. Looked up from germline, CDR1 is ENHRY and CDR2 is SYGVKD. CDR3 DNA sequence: TGTGCCATCAGTGAATCGTCCTCCTACGAGCAGTACGTC. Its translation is CAISESSSYEQYV.

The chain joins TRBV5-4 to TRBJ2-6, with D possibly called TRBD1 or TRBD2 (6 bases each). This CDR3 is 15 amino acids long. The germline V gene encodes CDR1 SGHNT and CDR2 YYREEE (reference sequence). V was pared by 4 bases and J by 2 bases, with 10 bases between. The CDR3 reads CASSHREAGANVLTF. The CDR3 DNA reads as TGTGCCAGCAGCCACAGGGAGGCTGGGGCCAACGTCCTGACTTTC. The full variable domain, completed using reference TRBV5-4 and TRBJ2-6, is ETGVTQSPTHLIKTRGQQVTLRCSSQSGHNTVSWYQQALGQGPQFIFQYYREEENGRGNFPPRFSGLQFPNYSSELNVNALELDDSALYLCASSHREAGANVLTFGAGSRLTVL.

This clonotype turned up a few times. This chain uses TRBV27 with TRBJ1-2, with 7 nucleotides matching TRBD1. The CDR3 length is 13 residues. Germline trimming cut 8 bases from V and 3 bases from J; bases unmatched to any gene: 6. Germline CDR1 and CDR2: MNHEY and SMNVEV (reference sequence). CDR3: CASGPGTDYGYTF. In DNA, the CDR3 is TGTGCCAGCGGACCCGGGACAGACTATGGCTACACCTTC.

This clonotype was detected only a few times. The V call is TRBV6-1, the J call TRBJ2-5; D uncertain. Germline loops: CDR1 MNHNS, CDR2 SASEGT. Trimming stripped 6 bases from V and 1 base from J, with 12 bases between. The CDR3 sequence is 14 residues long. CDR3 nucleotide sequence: TGTGCCAGCAGGCCAAGCTGGGGCCAAGAGACCCAGTACTTC. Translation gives CASRPSWGQETQYF.